This TCR beta chain originates from a study of blood T cells in healthy people across ages. There are many counts of this clonotype. The V gene lost 8 bases and the J gene lost 6 bases, with 12 bases spanning the gap. This CDR3 contains 12 residues. CDR1 LNHNV and CDR2 YYDKDF come from the germline V gene (reference sequence). The study drew donors from healthy Caucasian individuals in Russia aged roughly 6 to 90. The use of a sample-barcoded 5' primer and a J-beta primer mix characterized a second PCR of about 7 to 12 cycles. Each cDNA molecule received a tag from a template-switch adaptor that had 12 random nucleotides. One entry per CDR3 protein results from TCRdb running MiXCR on the 5' RACE reads. The table shows 1.5 million to 2 million distinct CDR3 sequences, with roughly 30% occurring only once.

The rearrangement links TRBV15 to TRBJ2-3; the D call may be TRBD1 or TRBD2 (7 bases each). Sequencing was done on a sample of blood. The sequence was collected from a woman in her twenties or thirties in good health. The CDR3 spells CATSGGGDTQYF. The CDR3, as DNA: TGTGCCACCTCAGGGGGGGGGGATACGCAGTATTTT.